Below, 15 T cell receptor beta chains from the same sample are listed, as sequenced in a study of cytomegalovirus exposure and HLA in healthy donors. Clones were sequenced by immunoSEQ multiplex PCR, and TCRdb holds only the in-frame ones, with some missing. The data show 250,000 or so clones, nearly 90% seen once. Sequencing input: PBMCs. The receptors stem from a woman aged 18-29 years in good health and CMV-seronegative.

V and J are TRBV10-3 and TRBJ1-1, with a possible D match to TRBD1 (5 bases). V gave up 6 bases and J gave up 0 bases, with 11 bases separating them. CDR1 ENHRY and CDR2 SYGVKD come from the germline V gene. The CDR3 is 14 amino acids. The CDR3 sequence: CAISGGELNTEAFF. The CDR3 DNA is TGTGCCATCAGCGGGGGGGAGTTGAACACTGAAGCTTTCTTT.

This clone appeared once. The chain combines TRBV25-1 with TRBJ2-1, with a possible D match to TRBD1 (7 bases). The CDR3 sequence is 15 residues long. The V gene's germline CDR1 is MGHDK and CDR2 SYGVNS. V lost 3 bases and J lost 7, with 16 bases in between. The CDR3 coding sequence is TGTGCCAGCAGTGACAGGGGGGCCCCCGGGAATGAGCAGTTCTTC. Translation gives CASSDRGAPGNEQFF.

The J gene is TRBJ2-5, the V gene TRBV5-6, with 7 bases identical to TRBD2. The CDR3 spans 17 residues. V was clipped by 0 bases and J by 4 bases; unmatched bases: 12. Germline CDR1 reads SGHDT; CDR2 reads YYEEEE. The CDR3 loop reads CASSLDRGFGEGETQYF. The DNA of the CDR3 is TGTGCCAGCAGCTTGGATCGGGGATTCGGGGAGGGAGAGACCCAGTACTTC.

J is TRBJ2-7 and V is TRBV5-5; 8 nucleotides line up with TRBD1. This CDR3 has 15 residues. V shed 0 bases, J shed 5 bases, and the junction held 7 bases outside the gene matches. Germline assignment: CDR1 SGHKS and CDR2 YYEKEE (reference sequence). The CDR3, as DNA: TGTGCCAGCAGCTTGGGGACAGGGCGATTCGACGAGCAGTACGTC. Its protein product is CASSLGTGRFDEQYV.

The J gene is TRBJ2-2, the V gene TRBV7-6, with D unclear. The germline gives CDR1 SGHVS, CDR2 FNYEAQ. The CDR3 length is 16 residues. Trimming took 0 bases from V and 0 from J, leaving 8 bases between them. The CDR3 DNA reads TGTGCCAGCAGCTTAGCGGGCGCGTCGAACACCGGGGAGCTGTTTTTT. It codes for CASSLAGASNTGELFF.

This chain connects TRBV19 to TRBJ1-2, with no clear D. This CDR3 is 11 amino acids long. V shed 5 bases and J shed 8 bases, with 9 bases lying between them. Germline loops: CDR1 LNHDA, CDR2 SQIVND (reference sequence). The CDR3 DNA follows: TGTGCCAGTAGTCATGGGAGCGGCTACACCTTC. This sequence encodes CASSHGSGYTF.

The chain carries TRBV2 and TRBJ1-4, with D perhaps matching TRBD1 (5 bases). CDR1 is SNHLY, CDR2 FYNNEI, per germline. Trimming took 5 bases from V and 8 from J, leaving 9 bases between them. This CDR3 is 12 amino acids long. CDR3 in amino acids: CASSLRGEKLFF. CDR3 in DNA: TGTGCCAGCAGTCTCCGGGGGGAAAAACTGTTTTTT.

The chain couples TRBV27 to TRBJ2-1; 10 positions match TRBD2. After removal of 4 bases from V and 7 bases from J, the junction contained 4 bases not matched to a gene. The CDR3 extends over 14 amino acids. Per the germline V gene, CDR1 is MNHEY and CDR2 is SMNVEV (reference sequence). CDR3 bases: TGTGCCAGCAGTTGGCTAGCGGGGGCTAATGAGCAGTTCTTC. As protein: CASSWLAGANEQFF.

V is TRBV11-2 and J is TRBJ1-4; TRBD1 aligns across 9 bases. Trimming removed 5 bases from V and 8 bases from J; junction bases left unmatched: 6. The CDR3 covers 14 residues. Germline assignment: CDR1 SGHAT and CDR2 FQNNGV. The CDR3 sequence is CASSPDRGKEKLFF. CDR3 nucleotide sequence: TGTGCCAGCAGCCCCGACAGGGGGAAAGAAAAACTGTTTTTT.

This chain joins TRBV6-5 and TRBJ2-5; 11 bases map to TRBD2. In germline, CDR1 is MNHEY, CDR2 SVGAGI. The length of the CDR3 is 16 residues. V gave up 2 bases and J gave up 1 base; unmatched junction bases: 3. The CDR3 here is CASSYVAGGPQETQYF. Here the CDR3 DNA reads TGTGCCAGCAGTTACGTAGCGGGGGGGCCCCAAGAGACCCAGTACTTC.

J is TRBJ2-5 and V is TRBV11-2, with D possibly being TRBD2 (7 bases). V was cut by 3 bases and J by 5 bases, with 16 bases left in between. The CDR3 sequence is 15 residues long. In germline, CDR1 is SGHAT, CDR2 FQNNGV. DNA of the CDR3: TGTGCCAGCAGCTTTAACGTGGGGGGGGCGGAGACCCAGTACTTC. Amino acids: CASSFNVGGAETQYF. Looking up the rest from reference TRBV11-2 and TRBJ2-5 gives the full variable domain: EAGVAQSPRYKIIEKRQSVAFWCNPISGHATLYWYQQILGQGPKLLIQFQNNGVVDDSQLPKDRFSAERLKGVDSTLKIQPAKLEDSAVYLCASSFNVGGAETQYFGPGTRLLVL.

This sequence joins TRBV6-5 and TRBJ1-6; D gene uncertain. Germline V gene data show CDR1 as MNHEY and CDR2 as SVGAGI. The CDR3 runs 15 residues. V was cut by 5 bases and J by 0 bases, with 8 bases left in between. The CDR3 sequence: CASSKQSSYNSPLHF. CDR3 nucleotide sequence: TGTGCCAGCAGTAAACAGAGCTCCTATAATTCACCCCTCCACTTT.

The chain uses TRBV7-9 and TRBJ1-1; D remains unclear. Trimming removed 1 base from V and 4 bases from J, with 7 bases in between. Germline CDR1 SEHNR, CDR2 FQNEAQ (reference sequence). The CDR3 covers 13 residues. The CDR3 loop reads CASSLGAITEAFF. The DNA of the CDR3 is TGTGCCAGCAGCTTAGGTGCTATCACTGAAGCTTTCTTT. Looking up the rest from reference TRBV7-9 and TRBJ1-1 gives the full variable domain: DTGVSQNPRHKITKRGQNVTFRCDPISEHNRLYWYRQTLGQGPEFLTYFQNEAQLEKSRLLSDRFSAERPKGSFSTLEIQRTEQGDSAMYLCASSLGAITEAFFGQGTRLTVV.

The CDR3 here is CASSSLAGGLRNEQFF. Written as DNA, the CDR3 is TGTGCCAGCAGTTCTCTAGCGGGGGGGCTACGGAATGAGCAGTTCTTC. This rearrangement joins TRBV27 to TRBJ2-1; TRBD2 aligns across 12 bases. The junction had 8 bases not matched to a gene; V was cut back by 4 bases and J by 7 bases. CDR1 and CDR2 from the germline V gene are MNHEY and SMNVEV (reference sequence). This CDR3 has 16 amino acids.

This chain connects TRBV10-3 to TRBJ1-5, with D uncertain. The CDR3 has 20 amino acids. V was clipped by 3 bases and J by 2 bases, with 26 bases between them. Germline V CDR1 and CDR2: ENHRY, SYGVKD. The CDR3 DNA sequence: TGTGCCATCAGTGATAGCTTTGGTGAAGCGAGGGATACGGGCAATCAGCCCCAGCATTTT. Amino acid sequence: CAISDSFGEARDTGNQPQHF.